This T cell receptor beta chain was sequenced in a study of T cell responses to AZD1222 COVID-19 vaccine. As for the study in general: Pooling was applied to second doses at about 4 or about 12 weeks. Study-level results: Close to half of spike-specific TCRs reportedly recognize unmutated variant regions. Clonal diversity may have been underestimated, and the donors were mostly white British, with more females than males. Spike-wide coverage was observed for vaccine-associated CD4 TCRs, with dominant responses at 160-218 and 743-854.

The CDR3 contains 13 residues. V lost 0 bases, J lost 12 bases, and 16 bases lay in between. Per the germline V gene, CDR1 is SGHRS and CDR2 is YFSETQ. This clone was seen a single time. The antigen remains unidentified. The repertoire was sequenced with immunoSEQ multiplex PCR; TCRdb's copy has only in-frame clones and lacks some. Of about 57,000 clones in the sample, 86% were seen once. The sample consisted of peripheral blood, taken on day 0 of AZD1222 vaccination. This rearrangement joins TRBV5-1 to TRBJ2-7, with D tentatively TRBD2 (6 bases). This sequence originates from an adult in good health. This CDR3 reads CASSLELVGRRYF. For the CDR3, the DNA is TGCGCCAGCAGCTTGGAATTGGTGGGGAGGCGGTACTTC.